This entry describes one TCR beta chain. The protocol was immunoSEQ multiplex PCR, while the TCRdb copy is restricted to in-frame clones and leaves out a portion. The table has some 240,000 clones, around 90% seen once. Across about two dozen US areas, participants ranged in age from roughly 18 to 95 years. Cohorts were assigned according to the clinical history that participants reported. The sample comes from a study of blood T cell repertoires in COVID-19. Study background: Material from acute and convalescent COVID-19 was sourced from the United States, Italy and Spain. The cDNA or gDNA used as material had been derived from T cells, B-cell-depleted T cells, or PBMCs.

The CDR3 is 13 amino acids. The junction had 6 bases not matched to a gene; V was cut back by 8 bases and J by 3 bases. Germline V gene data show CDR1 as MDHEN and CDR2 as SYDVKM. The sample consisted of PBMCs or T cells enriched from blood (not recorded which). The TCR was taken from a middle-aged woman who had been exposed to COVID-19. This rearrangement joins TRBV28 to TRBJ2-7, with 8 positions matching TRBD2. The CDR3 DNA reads TGTGCCAGCCGTCTGGCGGGGGGCTACGAGCAGTACTTC. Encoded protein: CASRLAGGYEQYF.